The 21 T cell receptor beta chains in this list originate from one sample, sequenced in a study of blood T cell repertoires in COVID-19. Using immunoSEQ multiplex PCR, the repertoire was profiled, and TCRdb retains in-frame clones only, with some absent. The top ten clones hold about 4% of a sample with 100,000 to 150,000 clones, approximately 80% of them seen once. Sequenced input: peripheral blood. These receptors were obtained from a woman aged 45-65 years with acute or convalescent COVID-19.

CDR3 DNA sequence: TGTGCCAGCAGGGGACTAGCGCACAAGCAGTATTTT. Encoded protein: CASRGLAHKQYF. The chain is built from TRBV11-2 and TRBJ2-3; 10 bases agree with TRBD2. The CDR3 length is 12 residues. The ends lost 6 bases at V and 11 bases at J; junction bases unmatched: 5. Looked up from germline, CDR1 is SGHAT and CDR2 is FQNNGV.

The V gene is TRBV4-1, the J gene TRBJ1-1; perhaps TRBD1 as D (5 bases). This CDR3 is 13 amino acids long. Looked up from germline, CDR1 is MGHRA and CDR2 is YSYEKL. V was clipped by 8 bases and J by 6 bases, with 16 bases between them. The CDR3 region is CASGGDRGAEAFF. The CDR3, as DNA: TGCGCCAGCGGGGGGGATCGGGGCGCTGAAGCTTTCTTT.

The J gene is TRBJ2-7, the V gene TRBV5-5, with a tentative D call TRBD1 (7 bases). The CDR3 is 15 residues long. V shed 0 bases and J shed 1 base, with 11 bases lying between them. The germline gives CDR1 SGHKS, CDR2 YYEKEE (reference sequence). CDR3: CASSLGSGGSYEQYF. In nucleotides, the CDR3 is TGTGCCAGCAGCTTGGGTTCAGGGGGGTCCTACGAGCAGTACTTC.

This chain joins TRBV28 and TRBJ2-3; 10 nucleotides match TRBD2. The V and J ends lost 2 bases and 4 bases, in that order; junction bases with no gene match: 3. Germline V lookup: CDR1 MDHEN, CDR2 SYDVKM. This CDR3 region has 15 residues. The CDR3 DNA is TGTGCCAGCAGTTTAGGGCTAGCGGGAGCAGATACGCAGTATTTT. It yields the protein CASSLGLAGADTQYF.

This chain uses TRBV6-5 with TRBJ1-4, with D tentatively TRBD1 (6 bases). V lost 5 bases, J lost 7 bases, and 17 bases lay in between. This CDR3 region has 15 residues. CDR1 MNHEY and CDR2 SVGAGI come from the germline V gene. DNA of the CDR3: TGTGCCAGCAGTCGCACGGCACAGGGTGGTGAAAAACTGTTTTTT. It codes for CASSRTAQGGEKLFF.

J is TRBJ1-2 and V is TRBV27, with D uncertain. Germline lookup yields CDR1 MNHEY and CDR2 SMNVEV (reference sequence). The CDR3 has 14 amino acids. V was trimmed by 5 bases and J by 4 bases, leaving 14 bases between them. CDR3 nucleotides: TGTGCCAGCAGTACCCTCCCGGGTTCCTATGGCTACACCTTC. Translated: CASSTLPGSYGYTF.

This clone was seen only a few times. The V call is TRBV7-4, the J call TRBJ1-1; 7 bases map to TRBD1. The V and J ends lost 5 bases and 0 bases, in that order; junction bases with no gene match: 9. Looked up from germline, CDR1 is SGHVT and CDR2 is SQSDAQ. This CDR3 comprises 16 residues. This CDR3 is CASSARDRKMNTEAFF. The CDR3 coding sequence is TGTGCCAGCAGCGCGCGGGACAGAAAAATGAACACTGAAGCTTTCTTT.

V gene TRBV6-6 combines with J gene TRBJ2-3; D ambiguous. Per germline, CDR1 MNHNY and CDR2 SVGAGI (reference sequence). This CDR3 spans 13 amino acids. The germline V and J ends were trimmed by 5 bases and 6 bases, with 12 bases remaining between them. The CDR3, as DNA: TGTGCCAGCAGTCCACTCTCACCGGATACGCAGTATTTT. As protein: CASSPLSPDTQYF.

CDR3 sequence reads: CASSAQVDYGYTF. CDR3 coding DNA: TGTGCCAGCAGTGCACAGGTGGACTATGGCTACACCTTC. The chain couples TRBV2 to TRBJ1-2; TRBD1 might be the D (5 bases). The CDR3 has 13 residues. Germline CDR1 is SNHLY and CDR2 is FYNNEI. V was pared by 4 bases and J by 3 bases, with 9 bases between.

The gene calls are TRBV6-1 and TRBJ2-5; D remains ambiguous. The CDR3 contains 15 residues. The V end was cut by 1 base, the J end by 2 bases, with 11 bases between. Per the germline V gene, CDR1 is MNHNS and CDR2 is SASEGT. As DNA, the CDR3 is TGTGCCAGCAGTGAAGTCCTAACAGTGCAAGAGACCCAGTACTTC. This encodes CASSEVLTVQETQYF.

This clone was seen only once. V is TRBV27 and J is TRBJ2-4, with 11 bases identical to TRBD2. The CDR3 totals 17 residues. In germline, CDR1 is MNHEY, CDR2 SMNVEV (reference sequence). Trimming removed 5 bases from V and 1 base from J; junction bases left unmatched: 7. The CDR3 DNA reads TGTGCCAGCAGTATTCTCGGGACTAGCGGCGCCAAAAACATTCAGTACTTC. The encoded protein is CASSILGTSGAKNIQYF.

The CDR3 DNA reads TGTGCCAGCAGCCGACGGCTCGGGGGGGCAGTAGATACGCAGTATTTT. Residues: CASSRRLGGAVDTQYF. The gene calls are TRBV13 and TRBJ2-3; 8 bases match TRBD2. V shed 5 bases and J 5 bases; nucleotides not matched to a gene: 12. This CDR3 has 16 amino acids. CDR1 and CDR2 (germline): PRHDT, FYEKMQ (reference sequence).

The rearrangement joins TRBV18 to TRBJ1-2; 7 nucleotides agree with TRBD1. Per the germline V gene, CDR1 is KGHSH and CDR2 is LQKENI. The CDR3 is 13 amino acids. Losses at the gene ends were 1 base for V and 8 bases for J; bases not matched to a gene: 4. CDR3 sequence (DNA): TGTGCCAGCTCACCACTAGGACAGGAAGGCTACACCTTC. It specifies CASSPLGQEGYTF.

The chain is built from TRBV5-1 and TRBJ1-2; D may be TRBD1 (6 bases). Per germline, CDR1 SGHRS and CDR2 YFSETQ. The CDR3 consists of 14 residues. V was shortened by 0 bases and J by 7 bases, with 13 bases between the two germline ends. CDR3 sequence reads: CASSLEGGSGGYTF. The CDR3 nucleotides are TGCGCCAGCAGCTTGGAAGGGGGTTCGGGTGGCTACACCTTC.

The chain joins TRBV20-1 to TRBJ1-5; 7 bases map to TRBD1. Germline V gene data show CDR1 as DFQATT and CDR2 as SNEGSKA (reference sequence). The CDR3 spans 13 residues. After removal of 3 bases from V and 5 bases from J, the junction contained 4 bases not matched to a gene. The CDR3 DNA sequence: TGCAGTGCTAGTAAGGGGGCCGATCAGCCCCAGCATTTT. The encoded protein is CSASKGADQPQHF.

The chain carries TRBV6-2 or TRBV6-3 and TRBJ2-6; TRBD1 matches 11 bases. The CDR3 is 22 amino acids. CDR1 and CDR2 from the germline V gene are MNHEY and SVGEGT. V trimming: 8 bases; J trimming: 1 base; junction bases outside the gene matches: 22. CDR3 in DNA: TGTGCCAGCCGCCCAGTCCCCGTTCCCACCGGGACAGGGGGATCTGGGGCCAACGTCCTGACTTTC. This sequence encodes CASRPVPVPTGTGGSGANVLTF.

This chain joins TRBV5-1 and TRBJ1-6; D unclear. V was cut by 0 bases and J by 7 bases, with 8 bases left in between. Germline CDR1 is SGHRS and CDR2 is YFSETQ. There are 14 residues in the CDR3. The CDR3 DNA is TGCGCCAGCAGCTTGGCAACGCAGAATTCACCCCTCCACTTT. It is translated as CASSLATQNSPLHF.

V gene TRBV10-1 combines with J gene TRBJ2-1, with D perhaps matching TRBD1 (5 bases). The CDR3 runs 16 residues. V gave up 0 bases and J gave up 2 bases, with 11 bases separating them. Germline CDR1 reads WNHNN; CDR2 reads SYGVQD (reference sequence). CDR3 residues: CASSESAGLTYNEQFF. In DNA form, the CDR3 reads TGCGCCAGCAGTGAGTCGGCAGGGCTTACCTACAATGAGCAGTTCTTC.

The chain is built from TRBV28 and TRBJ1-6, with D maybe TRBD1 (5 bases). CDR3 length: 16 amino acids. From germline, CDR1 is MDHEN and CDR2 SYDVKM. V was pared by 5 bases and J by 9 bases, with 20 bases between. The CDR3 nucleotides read TGTGCCAGCAGTCAGCCCTGGACTGGGGGGGGTTCACCCCTCCACTTT. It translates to CASSQPWTGGGSPLHF.

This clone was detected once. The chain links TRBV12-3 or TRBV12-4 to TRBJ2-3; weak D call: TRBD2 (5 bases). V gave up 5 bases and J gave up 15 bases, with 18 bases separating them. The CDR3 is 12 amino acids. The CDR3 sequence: CASSPSGRSNYF. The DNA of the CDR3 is TGTGCCAGCAGTCCCAGCGGTAGGAGCAACTATTTT.

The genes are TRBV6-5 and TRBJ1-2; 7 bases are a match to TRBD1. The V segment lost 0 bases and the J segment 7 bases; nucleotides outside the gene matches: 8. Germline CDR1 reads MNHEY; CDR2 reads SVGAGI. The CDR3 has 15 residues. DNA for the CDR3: TGTGCCAGCAGTTACTCGACGGGTCGGACAGGTGGCTACACCTTC. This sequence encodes CASSYSTGRTGGYTF.